This is a list of T cell receptor beta chains from one sample in a study of shared clonotypes between healthy human individuals. Assay used: immunoSEQ multiplex PCR; TCRdb lists only in-frame clones, some missing. The table includes about 2 million clones, less than 95% detected once. The material sequenced was naive CD8+ T cells sorted from blood. These receptors all stem from a young man in good health. Each CDR3 is given with its conserved first and last residue. The order of the fields is D gene, V gene, clone size, J gene, CDR3 DNA, CDR3 protein. A D gene is named only where the DNA matches it firmly. Clone sizes are given selectively: once, few, many, or a class where the clone is expanded.

TRBD1	TRBV27	.	TRBJ1-1	TGTGCCAGCAGTTTGGGCCAGGGGGTGACTGAAGCTTTCTTT	CASSLGQGVTEAFF
.	TRBV18	.	TRBJ2-6	TGTGCCAGCTCACCAGAAGACAGAAACTCTGGGGCCAACGTCCTGACTTTC	CASSPEDRNSGANVLTF
.	TRBV21-1	.	TRBJ2-7	TGTGCCAGGACAACGCGACAGCTTAGCTCCTACGAGCAGTACTTC	CARTTRQLSSYEQYF
.	TRBV5-6	.	TRBJ2-7	TGTGCCAGCAGCTTGGTCGGGGGCTCCTACGAGCAGTACTTC	CASSLVGGSYEQYF
.	TRBV7-7	.	TRBJ2-5	TGTGCTAGCAGCTTGGAGGCCCAAGAGACCCAGTACTTC	CASSLEAQETQYF
.	TRBV18	.	TRBJ1-5	TGTGCCAGCTCACCACCTGGGGAGGCGGGCAATCAGCCCCAGCATTTT	CASSPPGEAGNQPQHF
.	TRBV19	.	TRBJ1-1	TGTGCCAGTATGAGCCGGGCTGAAGCTTTCTTT	CASMSRAEAFF
.	TRBV6-5	.	TRBJ2-7	TGTGCCAGCAGTTACTCGTCAGGGGCCCAGTCCTACGAGCAGTACTTC	CASSYSSGAQSYEQYF
.	TRBV7-9	.	TRBJ2-7	TGTGCCAGCAGCACCACGGAGCTTACCCACGAGCAGTACTTC	CASSTTELTHEQYF
TRBD2	TRBV9	.	TRBJ2-5	TGTGCCAGCAGCGTAGCGGCGGGGGGGCCCGAGACCCAGTACTTC	CASSVAAGGPETQYF
.	TRBV11-2	.	TRBJ2-7	TGTGCCAGCAGCTTAGCGCAAATCTACGAGCAGTACTTC	CASSLAQIYEQYF
.	TRBV27	few	TRBJ2-3	TGTGCCAGCAGTTTATCTAGCTGGGTTACAGATACGCAGTATTTT	CASSLSSWVTDTQYF
TRBD2	TRBV13	.	TRBJ2-3	TGTGCCAGCAGCTCCCAAGACTGGGGGGGGGTGGATACGCAGTATTTT	CASSSQDWGGVDTQYF
TRBD1	TRBV7-9	.	TRBJ1-1	TGTGCCAGCAGCTTAGCGGGGACAGGGGGCTCGTTGATTTTGGAAGCTTTCTTT	CASSLAGTGGSLILEAFF
.	TRBV5-6	.	TRBJ2-4	TGTGCCAGCAGCTTGTCTCCCGGGACCTACGATATTCAGTACTTC	CASSLSPGTYDIQYF
TRBD2	TRBV7-9	.	TRBJ2-7	TGTGCCAGCAGCTTAGAGGTAGCGGGAGATCTGGAGCAGTACTTC	CASSLEVAGDLEQYF
.	TRBV15	.	TRBJ1-1	TGTGCCACCAGCAGAGATCTCGCGAACACTGAAGCTTTCTTT	CATSRDLANTEAFF
TRBD2	TRBV6-7	.	TRBJ2-7	TGTGCCCGACCGTGGAATAGCGGGACAATCCACGAGCAGTACTTC	CARPWNSGTIHEQYF
TRBD2	TRBV5-8	.	TRBJ2-1	TGTGCCAGCAGCTTGGGACTAGCGGGAGTCGGTGAGCAGTTCTTC	CASSLGLAGVGEQFF
.	TRBV9	.	TRBJ2-5	TGTGCCAGCAGCGGTGAATGGAGTTCCGGGGAGACCCAGTACTTC	CASSGEWSSGETQYF
.	TRBV6-4	.	TRBJ1-1	TGTGCCAGCAGTGTTAAGGCCGGAAACACTGAAGCTTTCTTT	CASSVKAGNTEAFF
.	TRBV5-6	.	TRBJ1-6	TGTGCCAGCAGCTCGTTTGGAGGGGGTTCACCCCTCCACTTT	CASSSFGGGSPLHF
TRBD2	TRBV7-9	.	TRBJ2-4	TGTGCCAGCAGCCAGGGACTAGCGGGCCCGGGAAACATTCAGTACTTC	CASSQGLAGPGNIQYF
.	TRBV10-2	.	TRBJ2-1	TGCGCCAGCAGTCCGGCAAACGTCTACAATGAGCAGTTCTTC	CASSPANVYNEQFF
.	TRBV6-1	.	TRBJ2-1	TGTGCCAGCAGTGACCTGGGGACGGGATGGAATGAGCAGTTCTTC	CASSDLGTGWNEQFF
.	TRBV5-6	.	TRBJ2-3	TGTGCCAGCAGCTTGGAGGGCCTTGGAGATACGCAGTATTTT	CASSLEGLGDTQYF
.	TRBV21-1	.	TRBJ1-6	TGTGCCAGCAGGCCGGGACAGGCGGATGCAAGCTCCTATAATTCACCCCTCCACTTT	CASRPGQADASSYNSPLHF
TRBD1	TRBV5-3	.	TRBJ1-6	TGTGCCAGCAGCTCGGGGACAGGGTTATCAACCCTCCACTTT	CASSSGTGLSTLHF
TRBD1	TRBV7-8	.	TRBJ1-1	TGTGCCAGCAGCTTACCGAGGACAGGGGGGGAGACCACTGAAGCTTTCTTT	CASSLPRTGGETTEAFF
.	TRBV9	.	TRBJ2-2	TGTGCCAGCAGCGTAGTCGCCGGGGAGCTGTTTTTT	CASSVVAGELFF
TRBD2	TRBV28	.	TRBJ2-1	TGTGCCAGCAGCTGGGCTGGACTAGCGGGGGTCAATGAGCAGTTCTTC	CASSWAGLAGVNEQFF
TRBD1	TRBV7-9	few	TRBJ1-6	TGTGCCAGCAGCTTAGAGTTCGAGGGGGCATATTCACCCCTCCACTTT	CASSLEFEGAYSPLHF